A single sample gave rise to the 20 T cell receptor beta chains below, sequenced in a study of T cell responses to AZD1222 COVID-19 vaccine (dated by TCRdb to the early 2020s). The method was the immunoSEQ multiplex PCR assay. TCRdb holds this immuneACCESS table with in-frame rearrangements only. Some clones are missing; in checked studies, unresolved V genes explain under half, and the rest has no known cause. Within this sample are 150,000 to 180,000 clones, with about nine tenths of them counted one time only. The ten largest clones add up to under 7% of the sample. The label giving this sample's time point can be read as: baseline before first vaccination. The sample's treatment or condition label, decoded: meningococcal conjugate vaccine given as trial control. Sequenced here: peripheral blood, sampled on day 0 of MenACWY control vaccination. All receptors come from an adult in good health.

The chain combines TRBV7-8 with TRBJ1-1; D call uncertain. Germline V CDR1 and CDR2: SGHVS, FQNEAQ. There are 16 residues in the CDR3. V gave up 1 base and J gave up 1 base, with 13 bases separating them. The DNA for the CDR3 is TGTGCCAGCAGCTTAGATAGCCTAAATCGGAACACTGAAGCTTTCTTT. It is translated as CASSLDSLNRNTEAFF.

The chain links TRBV6-5 to TRBJ2-2; D remains unclear. The germline CDR1 and CDR2 sequences are MNHEY and SVGAGI. V was pared by 9 bases and J by 0 bases, with 8 bases between. The CDR3 consists of 13 residues. DNA for the CDR3: TGTGCCAGTAGCAACTCGAACACCGGGGAGCTGTTTTTT. Translated, it gives CASSNSNTGELFF.

J is TRBJ1-2 and V is TRBV19; D not certain. CDR3 size: 15 residues. Germline CDR1 and CDR2: LNHDA and SQIVND (reference sequence). V was trimmed by 2 bases and J by 4 bases, leaving 14 bases between them. This CDR3 reads CASSIKASPVYGYTF. CDR3 bases: TGTGCCAGTAGTATAAAAGCTTCCCCAGTCTATGGCTACACCTTC.

The chain has TRBV6-5 and TRBJ1-1; D gene unclear. Trimming shortened V by 5 bases and J by 0 bases, and 10 bases separated the two germline ends. The CDR3 is 14 residues long. CDR1 and CDR2 from the germline V gene are MNHEY and SVGAGI. Written as DNA, the CDR3 is TGTGCCAGCAGTAGGTCCCGGCTGAACACTGAAGCTTTCTTT. It yields the protein CASSRSRLNTEAFF.

V is TRBV3-1 (or the pseudogene TRBV3-2) and J is TRBJ1-2; a possible D gene is TRBD1 (6 bases). Germline V gene sequence: CDR1 LGHDT, CDR2 YNNKEL (reference sequence). This CDR3 comprises 13 residues. Trimming left V 3 bases short and J 9 bases short, with 14 bases between. The CDR3 bases are TGTGCCAGCAGCCAGGCTACACAGGGAAGCTACACCTTC. Its protein product is CASSQATQGSYTF.

This clone occurred a few times. The V gene is TRBV30, the J gene TRBJ1-1; 7 positions agree with TRBD1. With V trimmed by 3 bases and J by 8 bases, 6 bases remained unmatched. This CDR3 has 12 residues. Germline V gives CDR1 GTSNPN, CDR2 SVGIG (reference sequence). CDR3 DNA: TGTGCCTGGAGGCCGATGGGACAGGAAGCTTTCTTT. Protein product: CAWRPMGQEAFF.

Only a few counts were recorded for this clone. This rearrangement joins TRBV19 to TRBJ2-7; D is undetermined. Trimming removed 1 base at V and 6 bases at J, with 10 bases between. The CDR3 contains 13 residues. CDR1 is LNHDA, CDR2 SQIVND, per germline (reference sequence). The DNA for the CDR3 is TGTGCCAGTAGTATAGCACAACCGGGCGAGCAGTACTTC. It codes for CASSIAQPGEQYF.

V is TRBV7-2 and J is TRBJ1-6, with D possibly matching TRBD1 (6 bases). Germline lookup yields CDR1 SGHTA and CDR2 FQGNSA. The CDR3 contains 17 residues. Trimming removed 0 bases from V and 0 bases from J, with 9 bases in between. The DNA of the CDR3 is TGTGCCAGCAGCTTAGCAGGGGGGAGCTCCTATAATTCACCCCTCCACTTT. Amino acids: CASSLAGGSSYNSPLHF.

CDR3 sequence: CASSPRGRGYTF. As DNA, the CDR3 is TGCGCCAGCAGCCCGCGGGGACGAGGCTACACCTTC. V gene TRBV4-1 combines with J gene TRBJ1-2; maybe TRBD1 (5 bases). The ends were cut back, 4 bases at V and 8 bases at J, with 11 bases in the middle. The CDR3 length is 12 residues. Germline values: CDR1 MGHRA, CDR2 YSYEKL.

This clone was seen at least ten times. The same CDR3 arises from other DNA sequences in this sample as well. V is TRBV25-1 and J is TRBJ2-2; no firm D call. V lost 6 bases, J lost 4 bases, and 12 bases lay in between. The CDR3 runs to 14 residues. The germline V gene has CDR1 MGHDK and CDR2 SYGVNS. CDR3 nucleotides: TGTGCCAGCAGCGACCCTCGTGGCACCGGGGAGCTGTTTTTT. Translated: CASSDPRGTGELFF.

Here the CDR3 reads CASSQSGQHNSYEQYF. In DNA form, the CDR3 reads TGCGCCAGCAGTCAATCCGGACAGCACAACTCCTACGAGCAGTACTTC. The rearrangement uses TRBV23-1 and TRBJ2-7; possible D gene TRBD1, 6 bases. TRBV23-1 is recorded as an ORF, its role being uncertain. Trimming removed 0 bases at V and 0 bases at J, with 12 bases between. The CDR3 length is 16 residues.

The chain couples TRBV29-1 to TRBJ2-7; D remains ambiguous. Germline V gives CDR1 SQVTM, CDR2 ANQGSEA. The CDR3 consists of 11 residues. The V end was cut by 7 bases, the J end by 5 bases, with 12 bases between. CDR3 region: CSATKGHEQYV. The DNA of the CDR3 is TGCAGCGCAACCAAGGGCCACGAGCAGTACGTC.

The V call is TRBV7-8, the J call TRBJ2-5; TRBD2 matches 8 bases. Germline values: CDR1 SGHVS, CDR2 FQNEAQ. Germline trimming cut 5 bases from V and 4 bases from J; bases unmatched to any gene: 9. The CDR3 is made up of 15 amino acids. The CDR3 loop reads CASSLSGTRRETQYF. The CDR3 coding sequence is TGTGCCAGCAGCCTATCCGGGACTAGAAGAGAGACCCAGTACTTC.

The V gene is TRBV7-6, the J gene TRBJ1-6, with D unresolved. Trimming took 5 bases from V and 10 from J, leaving 15 bases between them. Germline assignment: CDR1 SGHVS and CDR2 FNYEAQ. The CDR3 runs to 14 residues. DNA of the CDR3: TGTGCCAGCAGCCCCGCCGGCTCGGCATCACCCCTCCACTTT. Translating gives CASSPAGSASPLHF.

There are a few counts of this clone. The chain combines TRBV28 with TRBJ1-1; D remains ambiguous. This CDR3 contains 13 residues. Trimming left V 5 bases short and J 5 bases short, with 12 bases between. Germline V CDR1 and CDR2: MDHEN, SYDVKM. For the CDR3, the DNA is TGTGCCAGCAGTCCCGGAGGGAGGACTGAAGCTTTCTTT. Protein: CASSPGGRTEAFF.

The rearrangement joins TRBV5-6 to TRBJ2-7; D may be TRBD1 (6 bases). This CDR3 region has 15 residues. V was trimmed by 1 base and J by 3 bases, leaving 14 bases between them. CDR1 and CDR2 from the germline V gene are SGHDT and YYEEEE. The CDR3 region is CASSLPGGTFYEQYF. The CDR3 DNA follows: TGTGCCAGCAGCTTGCCGGGTGGGACATTCTACGAGCAGTACTTC.

The chain links TRBV18 to TRBJ1-3; possible D gene TRBD1, 6 bases. V was trimmed by 0 bases and J by 1 base, leaving 10 bases between them. The CDR3 runs to 16 residues. CDR1 KGHSH and CDR2 LQKENI come from the germline V gene. CDR3 sequence (DNA): TGTGCCAGCTCACCACCGAGCAGGGGATCTGGAAACACCATATATTTT. Amino acid sequence: CASSPPSRGSGNTIYF.

The J gene is TRBJ1-2, the V gene TRBV7-2; tentative D call: TRBD1 (6 bases). This CDR3 is 16 amino acids long. Germline loops: CDR1 SGHTA, CDR2 FQGNSA. The V end was cut by 5 bases, the J end by 3 bases, with 19 bases between. The CDR3 loop reads CASSPDGGARHYGYTF. CDR3 nucleotide sequence: TGTGCCAGCAGCCCTGATGGGGGGGCTCGGCACTATGGCTACACCTTC.

The gene calls are TRBV9 and TRBJ2-3, with 7 bases that match TRBD2. Germline V gene sequence: CDR1 SGDLS, CDR2 YYNGEE. The CDR3 extends over 15 amino acids. V was pared by 4 bases and J by 2 bases, with 7 bases of the junction left unmatched. CDR3 in DNA: TGTGCCAGCAGCCCCAGCGGGACTACCACAGATACGCAGTATTTT. It yields the protein CASSPSGTTTDTQYF.

J is TRBJ1-1 and V is TRBV13; no firm D call. V was clipped by 5 bases and J by 1 base, with 11 bases between them. This CDR3 has 14 amino acids. Per germline, CDR1 PRHDT and CDR2 FYEKMQ (reference sequence). The CDR3 sequence is CASSRGGENTEAFF. The CDR3 DNA reads as TGTGCCAGCAGCCGCGGCGGAGAGAACACTGAAGCTTTCTTT. Variable domain in full (rest from reference TRBV13 and TRBJ1-1): AAGVIQSPRHLIKEKRETATLKCYPIPRHDTVYWYQQGPGQDPQFLISFYEKMQSDKGSIPDRFSAQQFSDYHSELNMSSLELGDSALYFCASSRGGENTEAFFGQGTRLTVV.